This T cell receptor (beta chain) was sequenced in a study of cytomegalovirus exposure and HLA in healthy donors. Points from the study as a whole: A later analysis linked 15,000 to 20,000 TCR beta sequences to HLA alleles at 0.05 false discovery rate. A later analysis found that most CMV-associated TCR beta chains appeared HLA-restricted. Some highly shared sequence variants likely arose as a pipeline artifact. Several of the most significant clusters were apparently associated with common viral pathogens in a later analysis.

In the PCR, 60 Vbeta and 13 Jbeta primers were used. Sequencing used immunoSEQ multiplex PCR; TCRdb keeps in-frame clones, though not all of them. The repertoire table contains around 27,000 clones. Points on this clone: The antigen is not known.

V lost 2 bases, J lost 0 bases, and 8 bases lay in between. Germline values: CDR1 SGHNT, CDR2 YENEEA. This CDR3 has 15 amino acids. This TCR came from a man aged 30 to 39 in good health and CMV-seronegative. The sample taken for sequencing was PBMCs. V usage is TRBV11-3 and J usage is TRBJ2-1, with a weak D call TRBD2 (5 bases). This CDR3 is CASSLTRDSYNEQFF. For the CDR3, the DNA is TGTGCCAGCAGCTTAACCCGGGACTCCTACAATGAGCAGTTCTTC.